This TCR beta chain was sequenced for a study of blood T cell repertoires in COVID-19 (TCRdb year 2020). For the study in its entirety: Samples from collaborators originated in the United States, Italy and Spain and spanned both the acute and convalescent phases of COVID-19. Where HLA class I and class II types were available, the types were taken from metadata supplied by the sample provider, not from assay-based typing. The repertoires were released in a freely available public database meant as a resource for research on the immune response to SARS-CoV-2. The samples were drawn from two sources: the first 160 participants of the ongoing ImmuneRACE study, and 1,000 to 1,500 subjects contributed by 6 global collaborators. The sample metadata nearly always contained a de-identified subject ID, COVID-19 status, age in years and sex. Subjects who had been exposed to COVID-19, were actively infected with it, or had recovered from it provided the deeply sampled blood TCRbeta repertoires that made up the dataset. The prospective study material was composed of cDNA or gDNA derived from T cells, B-cell-depleted T cells, or PBMCs. General findings and caveats noted by the study authors: Clinical and demographic metadata were provided uncurated, with the amount varying by source and participant.

TCRbeta CDR3 regions were amplified from genomic DNA using the immunoSEQ Assay, a bias-controlled multiplex PCR. In the authors' own workflow: Within the assay, amplification of reference gene primers was used to estimate how many nucleated cells each sample contained. Sequence reads were collapsed and filtered to measure the absolute abundance of every unique TCRbeta CDR3 rearrangement. Productive Simpson clonality was computed per sample as the square root of Simpson's diversity index over productive rearrangements. Drawn from immuneACCESS, this table holds only the in-frame rearrangements with V and J called that TCRdb kept. Clones are partly lost; checked studies trace under half to an unresolved V gene and leave the rest unexplained. That table gives V, J and clone size, and the DNA gave D and trimming. Recorded for this sample are about 80,000 clones; around 80% of them occurred a single time. Less than 15% of the sample comes from the top ten.

Notes on this clone: Its antigen target is currently unknown. Base qualities are not at hand, and no much larger clone is one base apart.

V is reduced by 2 bases and J by 2 bases, leaving a spacing of 12 bases between them. The germline V gene gives CDR1 as SGHTA and CDR2 as FQGTGA. The CDR3 runs 15 residues from the cysteine to the phenylalanine. Only the CDR3 DNA stays, 45 bases, in frame from base 1. Collaborating institutions collected whole blood in K2EDTA tubes following their own protocols. For TCRbeta analysis, collaborators shipped samples in one of three forms: frozen whole blood, isolated PBMCs, or DNA extracted from either of those sample types. The sequenced sample consisted of peripheral blood. The sequence links TRBV7-3 to TRBJ2-5, with a tentative D gene TRBD1 over 5 matching bases. This TCR was recovered from a man aged 80 or over with acute or convalescent COVID-19. The nucleotide sequence reads as follows: TGTGCCAGCAGCTTAGTCGCAGGGCGTCAAGAGACCCAGTACTTC. It encodes CASSLVAGRQETQYF. Full variable domain (CDR3 extended with the reference TRBV7-3 and TRBJ2-5 proteins): GAGVSQTPSNKVTEKGKYVELRCDPISGHTALYWYRQSLGQGPEFLIYFQGTGAADDSGLPNDRFFAVRPEGSVSTLKIQRTERGDSAVYLCASSLVAGRQETQYFGPGTRLLVL.